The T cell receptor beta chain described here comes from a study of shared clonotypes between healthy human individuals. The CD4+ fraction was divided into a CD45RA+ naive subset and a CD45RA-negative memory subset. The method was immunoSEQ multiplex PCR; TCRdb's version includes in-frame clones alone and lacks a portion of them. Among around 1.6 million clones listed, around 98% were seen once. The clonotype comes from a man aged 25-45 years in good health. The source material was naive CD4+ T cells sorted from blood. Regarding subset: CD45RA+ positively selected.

CDR3 DNA: TGTGCCAGCAGTGTGGGGACAGGGAGCACAGATACGCAGTATTTT. Its protein product is CASSVGTGSTDTQYF. The chain carries TRBV2 and TRBJ2-3; TRBD1 matches 9 bases. The CDR3 loop spans 15 amino acids. The germline CDR1 and CDR2 sequences are SNHLY and FYNNEI. V lost 4 bases, J lost 0 bases, and 2 bases stayed unmatched.